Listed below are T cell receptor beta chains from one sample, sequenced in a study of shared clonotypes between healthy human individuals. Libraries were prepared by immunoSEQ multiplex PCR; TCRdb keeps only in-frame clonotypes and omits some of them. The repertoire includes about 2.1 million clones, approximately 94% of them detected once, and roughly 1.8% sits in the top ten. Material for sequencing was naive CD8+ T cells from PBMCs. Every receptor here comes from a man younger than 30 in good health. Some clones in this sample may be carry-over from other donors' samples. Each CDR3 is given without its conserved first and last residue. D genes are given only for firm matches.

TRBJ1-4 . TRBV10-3 AISEPDQKKLF
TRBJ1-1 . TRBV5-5 ASSWTTGTGAEAF
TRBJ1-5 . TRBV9 ASSVSGGNQPQH
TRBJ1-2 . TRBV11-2 ASSLSGSDGYT
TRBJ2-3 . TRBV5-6 ASSFGAVSTDTQY
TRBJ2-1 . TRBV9 ASSVGLASNEQF
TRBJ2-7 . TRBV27 ASSLGNTYEQY
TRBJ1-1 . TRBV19 ASSIVSSFGAEAF
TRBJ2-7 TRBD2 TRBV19 ASSMGLAGGGEQY
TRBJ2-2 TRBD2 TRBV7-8 ASTSQERGNTGELF
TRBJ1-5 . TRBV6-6 ASSYSGLSNQPQH
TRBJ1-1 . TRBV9 ASSVAAIAEAF
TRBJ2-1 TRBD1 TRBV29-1 SVDGDRGDEQF
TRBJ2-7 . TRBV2 ASSGVDGEYEQY
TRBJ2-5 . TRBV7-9 ASSIAGLLSQETQY
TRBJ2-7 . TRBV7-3 ASSLTPGTYEQY
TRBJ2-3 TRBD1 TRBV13 ASSWDRGTDTQY
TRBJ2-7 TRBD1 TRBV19 ASSPWDRGRVYEQY
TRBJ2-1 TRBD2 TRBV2 ASGGGSNNEQF
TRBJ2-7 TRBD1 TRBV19 ASSKDRDTREQY
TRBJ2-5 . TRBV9 ASSPTTGSERKTQY
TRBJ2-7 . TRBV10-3 AISESGAGLYEQY
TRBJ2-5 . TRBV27 ASSLRSPGETQY
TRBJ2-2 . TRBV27 ASGTPSWDTGELF
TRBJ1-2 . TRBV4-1 ASSPMGVQTNYGYT
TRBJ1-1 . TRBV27 ASSHGGVLMNTEAF
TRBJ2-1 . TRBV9 ASSTSHEQF
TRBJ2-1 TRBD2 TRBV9 ASSGRLAGVGSEQF
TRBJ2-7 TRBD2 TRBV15 ATSREIRAGGFYEQY
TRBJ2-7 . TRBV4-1 ASSNPGQYAYEQY
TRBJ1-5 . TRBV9 ASSVGAGGDQPQH
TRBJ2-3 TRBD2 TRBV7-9 ASSSNQGLAGSTDTQY
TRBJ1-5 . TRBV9 ASSATGFNQPQH